This is a list of T cell receptor beta chains from one sample in a study of blood T cell repertoires in COVID-19. The protocol was immunoSEQ multiplex PCR, while the TCRdb copy is restricted to in-frame clones and leaves out a portion. The sample has tens of thousands of clones, roughly 88% seen once; the top ten hold around 20%. Sequences were obtained from peripheral blood. The receptor set was obtained from a man aged 70-80 years in a cohort sampled during active COVID-19. The CDR3 runs from the conserved cysteine through the conserved F or W. Fields, in order: clone size, D gene, J gene, V gene, CDR3 DNA, CDR3 protein. A D gene is named only where the DNA matches it firmly. Clone size, where shown, is once, few, many, or a class for clones that have expanded.

>once|.|TRBJ2-1|TRBV19
TGTGCCAGTCGAATTGACAGGAGTTCCTACAATGAGCAGTTCTTC
CASRIDRSSYNEQFF
>.|.|TRBJ2-1|TRBV30
TGTGCCTGGAGCACAACTACCAATGAGCAGTTCTTC
CAWSTTTNEQFF
>.|.|TRBJ1-5|TRBV10-2
TGCGCCAGCAGCGGATTACAGGGAAAGTGGAATCAGCCCCAGCATTTT
CASSGLQGKWNQPQHF
>.|.|TRBJ1-2|TRBV18
TGTGCCAGCTCACCAGGGGGCGGAGCCGCCTATGGCTACACCTTC
CASSPGGGAAYGYTF
>.|TRBD2|TRBJ2-3|TRBV6-2/TRBV6-3
TGTGCCAGCAGTCGAGGGACTAGCGGGAGAACAGATACGCAGTATTTT
CASSRGTSGRTDTQYF
>.|.|TRBJ2-2|TRBV19
TGTGCCTCCCGATCGCTCCAGTTGAACACCGGGGAGCTGTTTTTT
CASRSLQLNTGELFF
>.|.|TRBJ2-3|TRBV11-2
TGTGCCAGCACCAAAGGGACTAGCACAGATACGCAGTATTTT
CASTKGTSTDTQYF
>.|TRBD1|TRBJ2-7|TRBV11-2
TGTGCCAGCAGCAAAACTCCCGGGACAGGGTCCTACGAGCAGTACTTC
CASSKTPGTGSYEQYF
>once|.|TRBJ1-4|TRBV30
TGTGCCTGGAGTGGAAGGTGGCAAACAGGGATGGCTAATGAAAAACTGTTTTTT
CAWSGRWQTGMANEKLFF
>.|TRBD2|TRBJ2-1|TRBV27
TGTGCCAGCCGACCGAGGCTAGCGGGAGGGCCCTCCTACAATGAGCAGTTCTTC
CASRPRLAGGPSYNEQFF
>.|TRBD1|TRBJ1-2|TRBV18
TGTGCCAGCTCACCTGGGACAGTTAACTATGGCTACACCTTC
CASSPGTVNYGYTF
>.|.|TRBJ2-6|TRBV28
TGTGCCAGCAGTCTAAGTGGGGCCAACGTCCTGACTTTC
CASSLSGANVLTF
>once|TRBD1|TRBJ2-6|TRBV6-2/TRBV6-3
TGTGCCAGCAGCCACCGGGACAGGGGTCTCGGGGCCAACGTCCTGACTTTC
CASSHRDRGLGANVLTF
>few|TRBD1|TRBJ1-6|TRBV6-1
TGTGCCAGCAGTGAAGCGCTAGTGGCAGGGGGCCACTTT
CASSEALVAGGHF
>.|.|TRBJ1-5|TRBV27
TGTGCCAGCAGTTTATCAGGGGTCCGTCAGCCCCAGCATTTT
CASSLSGVRQPQHF
>.|.|TRBJ2-2|TRBV4-3
TGCGCCAGCAGCCAAGCGGGACTCAAGTTCGGGGAGCTGTTTTTT
CASSQAGLKFGELFF
>.|TRBD2|TRBJ2-7|TRBV5-8
TGTGCCAGCAGTCCGGTAGCGGGAGGGCCTAACTACCACGAGCAGTACTTC
CASSPVAGGPNYHEQYF
>.|.|TRBJ2-7|TRBV27
TGTGCCAGCAGTTTACAGTCTAACGGGAGAGGCGAGCAGTACTTC
CASSLQSNGRGEQYF
>.|.|TRBJ2-7|TRBV28
TGTGCCAGCACTGGTTCGAGCTCCTACGAGCAGTACTTC
CASTGSSSYEQYF
>.|TRBD1|TRBJ1-3|TRBV19
TGTGCCAGTAGTACCGGGACAGCCGGAAACACCATATATTTT
CASSTGTAGNTIYF
>.|TRBD2|TRBJ2-7|TRBV28
TGTGCCAGCACCCAGCGGGGACTGGCCCTAAACGAGAAGCAGTACTTC
CASTQRGLALNEKQYF
>.|.|TRBJ2-3|TRBV28
TGTGCCAGCACCTCCCGAGCAGATACGCAGTATTTT
CASTSRADTQYF
>.|TRBD1|TRBJ1-1|TRBV6-5
TGTGCCAGCAGGACCGAGGGGACAGGGGCCACTGAAGCTTTCTTT
CASRTEGTGATEAFF
>once|TRBD2|TRBJ2-1|TRBV7-3
TGTGCCAGCAGCTTAAGGTTGGGGGCAGGGGACCCTAGCGGGAGTACCTACAATGAGCAGTTCTTC
CASSLRLGAGDPSGSTYNEQFF
>once|.|TRBJ2-7|TRBV6-2/TRBV6-3
TGTGCCAGCAGTGAGGCGCGGGATGCTCCCTACGAGCAGTACTTC
CASSEARDAPYEQYF
>.|.|TRBJ1-1|TRBV6-5
TGTGCCAGCAGTTACACACCGGGACACCCAGAAGCTTTCTTT
CASSYTPGHPEAFF
>.|TRBD1|TRBJ1-5|TRBV28
TGTGCCAGCAGTAACTGGGACAGGTTGGGCAATCAGCCCCAGCATTTT
CASSNWDRLGNQPQHF
>.|.|TRBJ1-2|TRBV28
TGTGCCAGCAGTTCAACGCAGAAGGGCTACACCTTC
CASSSTQKGYTF
>.|TRBD2|TRBJ2-1|TRBV19
TGTGCCAGTATGGAAACAGGGACTAGCGGGAGAGGGGAGCAGTTCTTC
CASMETGTSGRGEQFF
>.|TRBD2|TRBJ2-1|TRBV19
TGTGCCAGTAGAATAGCGGGAGTCTTCAATGAGCAGTTCTTC
CASRIAGVFNEQFF
>.|TRBD1|TRBJ2-7|TRBV6-5
TGTGCCAGCAGTCCCCAGACAGGGGGTTATGAGCAGTACTTC
CASSPQTGGYEQYF
>.|TRBD2|TRBJ2-2|TRBV19
TGTGCCAGTACCGGGACTAGCGGGAGAGTGAACACCGGGGAGCTGTTTTTT
CASTGTSGRVNTGELFF
>.|.|TRBJ1-1|TRBV12-2
TGTGCAAGTCGCGCGGGACAGGGGAACACTGAAGCTTTCTTT
CASRAGQGNTEAFF
>once|.|TRBJ1-4|TRBV24-1
TGTGCCACCAGTGATTTGAGTTTCAAAGAGACTAATGAAAAACTGTTTTTT
CATSDLSFKETNEKLFF
>.|TRBD2|TRBJ2-2|TRBV30
TGTGCCTGGATGCGGGGGGAAACGAACACCGGGGAGCTGTTTTTT
CAWMRGETNTGELFF
>.|.|TRBJ2-3|TRBV24-1
TGTGCCACCAGTTTACGCGGGGCCCCCACAGATACGCAGTATTTT
CATSLRGAPTDTQYF
>few|TRBD2|TRBJ2-2|TRBV5-1
TGCGCCAGCAGCCCGAATGCGGGGACTACGAACACCGGGGAGCTGTTTTTT
CASSPNAGTTNTGELFF